The 9 T cell receptor beta chains reported below all come from one sample, sequenced in a study of blood T cell repertoires in COVID-19. Profiling relied on immunoSEQ multiplex PCR, and the TCRdb table lists in-frame clones only, not all of them. The sample has under 200,000 clones; around 87% are singletons. The sample consisted of peripheral blood. These receptors were collected from a man aged 55 to 70 with COVID-19, enrolled during active disease.

V gene TRBV5-6 combines with J gene TRBJ1-3; TRBD1 agrees at 7 bases. The CDR3 extends over 16 amino acids. V dropped 4 bases and J dropped 1; count of bases not matched to a gene: 8. The germline V gene has CDR1 SGHDT and CDR2 YYEEEE. CDR3 nucleotides: TGTGCCAGCAGCATACGACAGGGCCGGTCTGGAAACACCATATATTTT. Protein product: CASSIRQGRSGNTIYF.

The chain combines TRBV4-3 with TRBJ1-2; tentative D call: TRBD1 (5 bases). V lost 4 bases to trimming and J lost 4 bases, with 10 bases between them. The germline gives CDR1 LGHNA, CDR2 YSLEER. The CDR3 sequence is 13 residues long. The CDR3 protein is CASSPTAFYGYTF. CDR3 bases: TGCGCCAGCAGCCCGACAGCCTTCTATGGCTACACCTTC.

The genes are TRBV27 and TRBJ1-6; 8 bases line up with TRBD1. Per the germline V gene, CDR1 is MNHEY and CDR2 is SMNVEV (reference sequence). The CDR3 covers 14 residues. The junction had 7 bases not matched to a gene; V was cut back by 6 bases and J by 9 bases. In DNA form, the CDR3 reads TGTGCCAGCAGCGGCAGGGGGCCGGGTTCACCCCTCCACTTT. Protein: CASSGRGPGSPLHF.

V gene TRBV4-2 combines with J gene TRBJ2-1, with 10 bases aligning to TRBD2. The CDR3 is 17 residues long. Germline CDR1 reads LGHNA; CDR2 reads YNFKEQ. The trim removed 1 base at V and 2 bases at J, leaving 5 bases unmatched. CDR3 nucleotides: TGTGCCAGCAGCCAAGTCGGAGCGGGGGGGACCTACAATGAGCAGTTCTTC. Translated: CASSQVGAGGTYNEQFF.

The chain employs TRBV7-3 and TRBJ2-3, with D maybe TRBD1 (5 bases). The CDR3 sequence is 17 residues long. CDR1 and CDR2 (germline): SGHTA, FQGTGA. V was cut by 0 bases and J by 0 bases, with 13 bases left in between. The CDR3 loop is CASSLTYAGSSTDTQYF. Written as DNA, the CDR3 is TGTGCCAGCAGCTTAACGTATGCAGGGTCAAGCACAGATACGCAGTATTTT.

This rearrangement joins TRBV2 to TRBJ1-4; no clear D gene. The V gene lost 5 bases and the J gene lost 2 bases, with 6 bases spanning the gap. CDR3 length: 13 residues. The germline V gene has CDR1 SNHLY and CDR2 FYNNEI. The CDR3 loop reads CASSRETNEKLFF. CDR3 nucleotides: TGTGCCAGCAGTAGGGAGACTAATGAAAAACTGTTTTTT.

The gene calls are TRBV6-5 and TRBJ1-1; weak D call: TRBD1 (5 bases). Trimming took off 6 bases at V and 5 bases at J, with 10 bases between the two ends. This CDR3 contains 12 residues. Germline V gene sequence: CDR1 MNHEY, CDR2 SVGAGI. CDR3 DNA: TGTGCCAGCAGCTCTCGGGGGACTGAAGCTTTCTTT. This encodes CASSSRGTEAFF.

This clone was counted only a few times. This rearrangement joins TRBV10-3 to TRBJ2-3, with D perhaps TRBD2 (5 bases). Germline CDR1 is ENHRY and CDR2 is SYGVKD. This CDR3 is 17 amino acids long. With 0 bases removed from V and 2 bases from J, the gap between germline ends came to 15 bases. CDR3 sequence (DNA): TGTGCCATCAGTGAGTCGATGACTATCGCACCCACAGATACGCAGTATTTT. It is translated as CAISESMTIAPTDTQYF.

This chain links TRBV4-1 with TRBJ1-5; a possible D gene is TRBD1 (6 bases). Germline V gives CDR1 MGHRA, CDR2 YSYEKL. Trimming took 1 base from V and 6 from J, leaving 19 bases between them. The CDR3 covers 17 residues. CDR3 in amino acids: CASSQAPGGGPSQPQHF. In DNA form, the CDR3 reads TGCGCCAGCAGCCAAGCCCCGGGCGGGGGGCCGAGTCAGCCCCAGCATTTT.